This is a list of T cell receptor beta chains from one sample in a study of T cell responses to AZD1222 COVID-19 vaccine. The repertoire was sequenced with immunoSEQ multiplex PCR; TCRdb's copy has only in-frame clones and lacks some. The table records over 70,000 clones, approximately 90% of them present only once. Sample: peripheral blood, taken 28 days after the second AZD1222 dose. The source is an adult who received the AZD1222 COVID-19 vaccine. CDR3s include the opening cysteine and the closing phenylalanine or tryptophan. A D gene is named only where the DNA matches it firmly. Clone size is given for some rows only: seen once, a few or many times, or a class if the clone is expanded.

.	TRBV5-6	TRBJ2-7	14	.	TGTGCCAGCAGCTATGGACAGGGAGGGTACGAGCAGTACTTC	CASSYGQGGYEQYF
.	TRBV28	TRBJ2-1	16	.	TGTGCCAGCAGTACATCTTTACGACGCTCCTACAATGAGCAGTTCTTC	CASSTSLRRSYNEQFF
few	TRBV5-6	TRBJ1-6	17	.	TGTGCCAGCAGCTTGGCCTTGGGGGGCATCGATAATTCACCCCTCCACTTT	CASSLALGGIDNSPLHF
once	TRBV7-2	TRBJ1-6	14	.	TGTGCCAGCAGCTCCCAGGCTGGGGGTTCACCCCTCCACTTT	CASSSQAGGSPLHF
once	TRBV5-1	TRBJ2-7	12	.	TGCGCCAGCAGCTTGGACGGCTACGAGCAGTACTTC	CASSLDGYEQYF
.	TRBV5-6	TRBJ2-1	12	.	TGTGCCAGCAGCTTGGGTCCGCGGGAGCAGTTCTTC	CASSLGPREQFF
.	TRBV7-2	TRBJ1-1	15	.	TGTGCCAGCAGCTCCTCCCGAGGGGGGTACACTGAAGCTTTCTTT	CASSSSRGGYTEAFF
.	TRBV5-1	TRBJ2-7	13	TRBD1	TGCGCCAGCCGGGACAGCCTTAAGTACGAGCAGTACTTC	CASRDSLKYEQYF
.	TRBV7-2	TRBJ2-7	14	.	TGTGCCAGCAGCTCCCTACAGCTGTCCTACGAGCAGTACTTC	CASSSLQLSYEQYF
.	TRBV4-1	TRBJ1-2	16	TRBD1	TGCGCCAGCAGCCATGGAACAGGGGGCGCCTTCGGTGGCTACACCTTC	CASSHGTGGAFGGYTF
once	TRBV7-9	TRBJ2-7	12	.	TGTGCCAGCAGCTTTAACACCTACGAGCAGTACTTC	CASSFNTYEQYF
.	TRBV30	TRBJ2-6	17	TRBD1	TGTGCCTGTCCCCGGCGGACAGGGACGTCTGGGGCCAACGTCCTGACTTTC	CACPRRTGTSGANVLTF
once	TRBV5-6	TRBJ2-2	16	TRBD2	TGTGCCAGCAGCTTGGAACTAGCGGGGTTACCTGGGGAGCTGTTTTTT	CASSLELAGLPGELFF
.	TRBV6-5	TRBJ2-3	13	TRBD1	TGTGCCAGCGACAGGGAATACACAGATACGCAGTATTTT	CASDREYTDTQYF